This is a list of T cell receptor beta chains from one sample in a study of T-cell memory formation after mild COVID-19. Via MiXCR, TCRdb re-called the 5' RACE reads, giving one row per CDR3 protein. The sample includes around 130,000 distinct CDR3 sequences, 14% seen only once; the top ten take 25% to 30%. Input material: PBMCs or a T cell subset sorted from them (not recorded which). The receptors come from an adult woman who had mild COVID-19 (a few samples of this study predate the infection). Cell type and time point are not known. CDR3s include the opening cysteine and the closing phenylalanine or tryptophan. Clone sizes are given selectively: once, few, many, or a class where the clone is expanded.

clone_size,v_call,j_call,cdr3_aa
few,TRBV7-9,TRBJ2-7,CASSHVTGEGEQYF
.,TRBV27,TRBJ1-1,CASSLSPGQGTPQNTEAFF
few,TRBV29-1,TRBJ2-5,CSVEEGALQETQYF
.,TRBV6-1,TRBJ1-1,CASSTTGVLEAFF
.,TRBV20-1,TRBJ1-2,CSAWTGTNYGYTF
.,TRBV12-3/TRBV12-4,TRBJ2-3,CASCFQGTDTLYF
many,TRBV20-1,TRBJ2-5,CSAIGLAGGLWETQYF
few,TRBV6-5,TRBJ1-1,CASSYSGQGADTEAFF
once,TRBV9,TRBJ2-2,CASTRGNTGELFF
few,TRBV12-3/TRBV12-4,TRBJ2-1,CASSLGVAHEQFF
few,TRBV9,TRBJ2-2,CASSDEGAPRLNTGELFF
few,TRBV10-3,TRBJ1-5,CAISDRGNQPQHF
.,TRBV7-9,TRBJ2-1,CASQGLAGAYNEQFF
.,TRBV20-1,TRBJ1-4,CSAIHRGRKPEKLFF
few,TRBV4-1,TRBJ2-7,CASSQDAGTGAYEQYF
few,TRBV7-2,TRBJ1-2,CASRLDRADGYTF
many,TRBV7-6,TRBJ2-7,CASSFSPDYEQYF
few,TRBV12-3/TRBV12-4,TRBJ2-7,CASSPAHEQYF
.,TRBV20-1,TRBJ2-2,CSVTGTENTGELFF
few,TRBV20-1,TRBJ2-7,CSGRDYTYEQYF
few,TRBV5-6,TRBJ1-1,CASSFLGGNTEAFF
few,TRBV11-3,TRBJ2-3,CASSLSGEPIGLTDTQYF
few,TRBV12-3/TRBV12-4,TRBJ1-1,CASTLQGEAFF
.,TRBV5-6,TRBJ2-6,CASSLEDRGANVLTF
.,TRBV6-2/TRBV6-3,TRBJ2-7,CASSQRTSPVSTYEQYF
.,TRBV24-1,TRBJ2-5,CATSDPTGLAGETQYF
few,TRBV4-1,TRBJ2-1,CASSQEFETSGHNEQFF
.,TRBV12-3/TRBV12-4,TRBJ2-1,CASSLGFGAVNEQFF
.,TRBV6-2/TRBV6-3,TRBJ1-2,CASSDDRGYTF
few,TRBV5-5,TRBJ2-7,CASSSWTVYEQYF
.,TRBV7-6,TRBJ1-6,CASSLTGPNSPLHF
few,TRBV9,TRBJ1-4,CASSLTGSEPATNEKLFF
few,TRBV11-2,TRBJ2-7,CASAGTRDYEQYF
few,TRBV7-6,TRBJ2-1,CASSFPNKTSGSRSSEQFF
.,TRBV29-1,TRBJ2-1,CSAEGDGPDRYNEQFF
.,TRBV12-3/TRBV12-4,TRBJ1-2,CASSLATFYGYTF
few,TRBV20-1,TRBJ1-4,CSARDHSREKLFF
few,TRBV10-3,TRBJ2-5,CAISPDRGPDQETQYF
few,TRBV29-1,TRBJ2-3,CSVESGTGFTDTQYF
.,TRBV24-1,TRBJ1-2,CATSDPGTGYGYTF
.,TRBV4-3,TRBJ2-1,CASSSGSSGYNEQFF
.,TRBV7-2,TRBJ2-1,CASSYTDTDRDEQFF